The next 27 T cell receptor beta chains were all read from a single sample in a study of blood T cell repertoires in COVID-19. Clones were read by immunoSEQ multiplex PCR, and TCRdb kept only the in-frame ones, dropping some. The sample gives roughly 200,000 clones, approximately 87% of which show up once; approximately 2.8% is in the top ten. Specimen: PBMCs or T cells enriched from blood (not recorded which). These receptors were obtained from a woman aged 45-60 years in a cohort exposed to, infected with or recovered from COVID-19 (not recorded which).

The rearrangement links TRBV4-2 to TRBJ2-3, with D maybe TRBD2 (6 bases). The CDR3 contains 17 residues. CDR1 and CDR2 (germline): LGHNA, YNFKEQ. Deletions cut 0 bases from V and 0 bases from J, with 13 bases between. The CDR3 coding sequence is TGTGCCAGCAGCCAAGACCTTAGCGGAGCTAGCACAGATACGCAGTATTTT. It specifies CASSQDLSGASTDTQYF.

This rearrangement joins TRBV7-2 to TRBJ2-7; 7 bases map to TRBD2. V gave up 5 bases and J gave up 3 bases; unmatched junction bases: 7. CDR3 length: 14 amino acids. Germline values: CDR1 SGHTA, CDR2 FQGNSA. DNA of the CDR3: TGTGCCAGCAGCGCCGGTGGGGGGGTCTACGAGCAGTACTTC. Translated: CASSAGGGVYEQYF.

The chain is built from TRBV6-5 and TRBJ2-2; 7 positions agree with TRBD1. This CDR3 has 12 residues. The junction had 5 bases not matched to a gene; V was cut back by 7 bases and J by 9 bases. Germline V gene data show CDR1 as MNHEY and CDR2 as SVGAGI. CDR3 amino acids: CASKGGLRELFF. The CDR3 DNA is TGTGCCAGCAAAGGGGGCCTGAGGGAGCTGTTTTTT.

The chain links TRBV7-2 to TRBJ1-2; D might be TRBD1 (6 bases). Trimming cost V 3 bases and J 4 bases, with 9 bases left between them. The CDR3 loop spans 13 amino acids. Germline V lookup: CDR1 SGHTA, CDR2 FQGNSA. In nucleotides, the CDR3 is TGTGCCAGCAGCTTTGAAGGGGGCTATGGCTACACCTTC. As protein: CASSFEGGYGYTF.

The rearrangement uses TRBV5-1 and TRBJ2-3, with a weak D call TRBD1 (6 bases). The CDR3 is 15 residues long. Germline CDR1 SGHRS, CDR2 YFSETQ. V was clipped by 3 bases and J by 2 bases, with 13 bases between them. The CDR3: CASSSLTGSTDTQYF. CDR3 in DNA: TGCGCCAGCAGCTCCCTGACAGGATCCACAGATACGCAGTATTTT.

The chain links TRBV28 to TRBJ1-1; the D is unclear. Germline lookup yields CDR1 MDHEN and CDR2 SYDVKM. The V gene lost 7 bases and the J gene lost 11 bases, with 17 bases spanning the gap. The CDR3 is 12 residues long. CDR3 in amino acids: CASIKAGMTAFF. The CDR3 nucleotides read TGTGCCAGCATTAAGGCGGGGATGACGGCTTTCTTT.

This clone was observed a few times. CDR3 DNA sequence: TGTGCCGCGCCCAGCGGGAAAAGCACAGATACGCAGTATTTT. Translated: CAAPSGKSTDTQYF. The V call is TRBV7-9, the J call TRBJ2-3; 7 nucleotides line up with TRBD2. In germline, CDR1 is SEHNR, CDR2 FQNEAQ (reference sequence). V shed 11 bases, J shed 0 bases, and the junction held 8 bases outside the gene matches. CDR3 length: 14 amino acids.

This chain uses TRBV11-1 with TRBJ1-1; D remains unclear. Per germline, CDR1 SGHAT and CDR2 FQDESV (reference sequence). This CDR3 comprises 14 residues. The ends were cut back, 2 bases at V and 1 base at J, with 8 bases in the middle. CDR3 sequence (DNA): TGTGCCAGCAGCTTATCGGGGTGGAACACTGAAGCTTTCTTT. Residues: CASSLSGWNTEAFF.

The rearrangement links TRBV27 to TRBJ2-3; D unclear. The CDR3 loop spans 12 amino acids. V was shortened by 4 bases and J by 1 base, with 3 bases between the two germline ends. Germline assignment: CDR1 MNHEY and CDR2 SMNVEV (reference sequence). The CDR3 loop reads CASSSGTDTQYF. The CDR3 DNA sequence: TGTGCCAGCAGTTCCGGCACAGATACGCAGTATTTT.

V is TRBV9 and J is TRBJ2-5; perhaps TRBD1 as D (6 bases). Germline lookup yields CDR1 SGDLS and CDR2 YYNGEE. Between the trimmed V and J ends, which lost 3 bases and 3 bases, there was a span of 9 bases. The CDR3 has 13 residues. The CDR3 spells CASSATGKETQYF. In DNA, the CDR3 is TGTGCCAGCAGCGCCACAGGGAAAGAGACCCAGTACTTC. The whole variable domain, remainder taken from reference TRBV9 and TRBJ2-5, is DSGVTQTPKHLITATGQRVTLRCSPRSGDLSVYWYQQSLDQGLQFLIQYYNGEERAKGNILERFSAQQFPDLHSELNLSSLELGDSALYFCASSATGKETQYFGPGTRLLVL.

This chain connects TRBV27 to TRBJ2-1; possible D gene TRBD1, 6 bases. This CDR3 is built from 16 residues. CDR1 is MNHEY and CDR2 is SMNVEV in the germline V gene (reference sequence). Trimming stripped 8 bases from V and 7 bases from J, with 24 bases between. The CDR3 DNA reads as TGTGCCAGCGAAACGGTCAGGGGACCCTTAGGGAATGAGCAGTTCTTC. Protein: CASETVRGPLGNEQFF.

The chain combines TRBV24-1 with TRBJ1-2; possible D gene TRBD1, 5 bases. V dropped 2 bases and J dropped 8 bases, with 11 bases sitting between them. The CDR3 has 13 residues. Germline V gives CDR1 KGHDR, CDR2 SFDVKD. CDR3 sequence (DNA): TGTGCCACCAGTGATTGGAGGGGTGGCGGCTACACCTTC. Its protein product is CATSDWRGGGYTF.

The chain couples TRBV29-1 to TRBJ1-2, with 8 positions matching TRBD1. This CDR3 has 14 amino acids. Trimming at V came to 3 bases and at J to 4 bases, leaving 7 bases not matched to a gene. Germline V gene lookup returns CDR1 SQVTM and CDR2 ANQGSEA. CDR3: CSVDPDRGAYGYTF. DNA for the CDR3: TGCAGCGTTGATCCCGACAGGGGAGCCTATGGCTACACCTTC.

The chain uses TRBV9 and TRBJ1-6; TRBD1 matches at 8 bases. The CDR3 is made up of 15 amino acids. Trimming at V came to 0 bases and at J to 7 bases, leaving 3 bases not matched to a gene. Germline loops: CDR1 SGDLS, CDR2 YYNGEE. CDR3 protein: CASSVGWTGNSPLHF. The CDR3 DNA reads TGTGCCAGCAGCGTAGGTTGGACAGGGAATTCACCCCTCCACTTT.

J is TRBJ1-5 and V is TRBV2; D not resolved. The CDR3 contains 11 residues. Per germline, CDR1 SNHLY and CDR2 FYNNEI. V shed 8 bases and J shed 11 bases, with 13 bases lying between them. The CDR3 sequence is CASSYTEAQHF. The DNA of the CDR3 is TGTGCCAGCTCCTATACGGAGGCCCAGCATTTT. The whole variable domain, remainder taken from reference TRBV2 and TRBJ1-5, is EPEVTQTPSHQVTQMGQEVILRCVPISNHLYFYWYRQILGQKVEFLVSFYNNEISEKSEIFDDQFSVERPDGSNFTLKIRSTKLEDSAMYFCASSYTEAQHFGDGTRLSIL.

V gene TRBV7-9 combines with J gene TRBJ1-4; TRBD1 matches 8 bases. This CDR3 is built from 13 residues. Trimming took 6 bases from V and 7 from J; bases not matched to a gene: 4. Germline lookup yields CDR1 SEHNR and CDR2 FQNEAQ (reference sequence). In DNA form, the CDR3 reads TGTGCCAGCAGTTCAGGGGGCGGTGAAAAACTGTTTTTT. Translated: CASSSGGGEKLFF.

The rearrangement joins TRBV5-1 to TRBJ1-1; the match to TRBD1 covers 10 bases. The CDR3 is made up of 17 amino acids. The ends lost 0 bases at V and 2 bases at J; junction bases unmatched: 7. CDR1 and CDR2 (germline): SGHRS, YFSETQ. The CDR3 DNA reads as TGCGCCAGCAGCTTGGAAAGGACAGGGGGGGTTAACACTGAAGCTTTCTTT. This encodes CASSLERTGGVNTEAFF.

The DNA for the CDR3 is TGCGCCAGCAGCTTTACGGGGGACCTATACGAGCAGTACTTC. This gives the protein CASSFTGDLYEQYF. V usage is TRBV5-1 and J usage is TRBJ2-7, with D maybe TRBD2 (6 bases). Germline CDR1 reads SGHRS; CDR2 reads YFSETQ. Trimming cost V 2 bases and J 4 bases, with 13 bases left between them. The CDR3 runs to 14 residues.

The chain combines TRBV3-1 (or the pseudogene TRBV3-2) with TRBJ1-1, with D perhaps TRBD1 (5 bases). The CDR3 is 13 residues long. Between the trimmed V and J ends, which lost 4 bases and 1 base, there was a span of 7 bases. Germline CDR1 and CDR2: LGHDT and YNNKEL (reference sequence). CDR3 residues: CASSRQRNTEAFF. The CDR3, as DNA: TGTGCCAGCAGCCGACAGCGGAACACTGAAGCTTTCTTT.

This clone was detected once. The J gene is TRBJ1-1, the V gene TRBV6-5; D ambiguous. The length of the CDR3 is 13 residues. Germline V CDR1 and CDR2: MNHEY, SVGAGI. Trimming took 11 bases from V and 4 from J, leaving 17 bases between them. CDR3 DNA sequence: TGTGCCGCCACACGGAGGGCGGGCACTGAAGCTTTCTTT. Translated, it gives CAATRRAGTEAFF.

The chain uses TRBV7-3 and TRBJ2-6, with 10 bases identical to TRBD1. CDR3 length: 17 amino acids. With V trimmed by 1 base and J by 2 bases, 2 bases remained unmatched. Germline CDR1 reads SGHTA; CDR2 reads FQGTGA. The DNA of the CDR3 is TGTGCCAGCAGCTTAAGCGGGACAGGGGCTGGGGCCAACGTCCTGACTTTC. This sequence encodes CASSLSGTGAGANVLTF.

The chain links TRBV28 to TRBJ2-3; a possible D gene is TRBD2 (6 bases). The V gene lost 8 bases and the J gene lost 2 bases, with 20 bases spanning the gap. This CDR3 is built from 16 residues. The germline gives CDR1 MDHEN, CDR2 SYDVKM. The CDR3 reads CASSAPLGGNTDTQYF. In nucleotides, the CDR3 is TGTGCCAGCTCAGCTCCCCTGGGGGGAAACACAGATACGCAGTATTTT.

The chain links TRBV7-6 to TRBJ1-2; 8 nucleotides agree with TRBD1. Germline V gene lookup returns CDR1 SGHVS and CDR2 FNYEAQ. The CDR3 consists of 15 residues. Trimming cost V 5 bases and J 5 bases; bases outside gene matches: 10. The CDR3 bases are TGTGCCAGCAGCCCAAGACAGGGGCAATATTATGGCTACACCTTC. Its translation is CASSPRQGQYYGYTF.

The chain links TRBV28 to TRBJ1-5, with D uncertain. The CDR3 has 13 amino acids. The germline V and J ends were trimmed by 2 bases and 5 bases, with 7 bases remaining between them. CDR1 MDHEN and CDR2 SYDVKM come from the germline V gene. The CDR3 DNA sequence: TGTGCCAGCAGTTTAGGGCAAGATCAGCCCCAGCATTTT. This translates into CASSLGQDQPQHF.

This chain connects TRBV6-1 to TRBJ2-5, with a weak D call TRBD2 (7 bases). The CDR3 loop spans 16 amino acids. Trimming took 4 bases from V and 5 from J, leaving 20 bases between them. Germline loops: CDR1 MNHNS, CDR2 SASEGT. The CDR3 protein is CASSAHDRGGAETQYF. In nucleotides, the CDR3 is TGTGCCAGCAGTGCCCATGATCGCGGGGGCGCGGAGACCCAGTACTTC.

In DNA, the CDR3 is TGTGCCAGCAATTCAGGGGACAGCAATCAGCCCCAGCATTTT. It yields the protein CASNSGDSNQPQHF. The chain is built from TRBV6-5 and TRBJ1-5, with a tentative D call TRBD1 (6 bases). Germline loops: CDR1 MNHEY, CDR2 SVGAGI. V gave up 7 bases and J gave up 1 base, with 11 bases separating them. The CDR3 is 14 amino acids.

This chain connects TRBV7-8 to TRBJ2-5; 14 bases fit TRBD2. This CDR3 comprises 18 residues. Trimming removed 5 bases from V and 2 bases from J; junction bases left unmatched: 10. CDR1 SGHVS and CDR2 FQNEAQ come from the germline V gene. The CDR3, as DNA: TGTGCCAGCAGCCTCCGGACTAGCGGGGGGTTATCACAAGAGACCCAGTACTTC. It specifies CASSLRTSGGLSQETQYF.